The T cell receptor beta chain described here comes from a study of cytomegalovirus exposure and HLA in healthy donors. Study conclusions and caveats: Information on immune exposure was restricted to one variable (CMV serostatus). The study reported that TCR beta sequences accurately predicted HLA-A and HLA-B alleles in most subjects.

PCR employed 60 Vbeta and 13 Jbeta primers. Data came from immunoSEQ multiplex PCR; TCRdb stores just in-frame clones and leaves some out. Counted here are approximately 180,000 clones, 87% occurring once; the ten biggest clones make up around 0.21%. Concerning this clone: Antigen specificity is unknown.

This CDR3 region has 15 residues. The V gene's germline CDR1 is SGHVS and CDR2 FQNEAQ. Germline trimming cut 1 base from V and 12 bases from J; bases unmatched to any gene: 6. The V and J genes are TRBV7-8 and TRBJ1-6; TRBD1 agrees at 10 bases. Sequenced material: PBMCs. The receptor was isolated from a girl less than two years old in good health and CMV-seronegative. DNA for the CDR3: TGTGCCAGCAGCTTAGGAGGGACAGGGGTATTACCCCTCCACTTT. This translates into CASSLGGTGVLPLHF.